Listed below are T cell receptor beta chains from one sample, sequenced in a study of T cell responses to AZD1222 COVID-19 vaccine. Data came from immunoSEQ multiplex PCR; TCRdb stores just in-frame clones and leaves some out. The sample gives over 85,000 clones, approximately 88% of which show up once; approximately 17% is in the top ten. The sequences come from peripheral blood, collected on day 0 of AZD1222 vaccination. The receptors derive from an adult in good health. CDR3s include the opening cysteine and the closing phenylalanine or tryptophan. A D gene is named only where the DNA matches it firmly. Clone size, where shown, is once, few, many, or a class for clones that have expanded.

TRBJ2-3	NA	NA	TRBV10-1	TGCGCCAGCAGTGAGGGGCGGGGTCTCCGCACAGATACGCAGTATTTT	CASSEGRGLRTDTQYF
TRBJ1-2	NA	NA	TRBV6-6	TGTGCCAGCAGGACGGGGGTTGGCTATGGCTACACCTTC	CASRTGVGYGYTF
TRBJ2-3	TRBD2	NA	TRBV10-1	TGCGCCAGCAGTGAGCCCCGGACTAGCGGGATCCCAGATACGCAGTATTTT	CASSEPRTSGIPDTQYF
TRBJ2-1	NA	NA	TRBV11-3	TGTGCCAGCAGCTTAGAAGTAGAGCAGTTCTTC	CASSLEVEQFF
TRBJ1-2	NA	few	TRBV28	TGTGCCAGCAGTTTATCCGACACCTACTATGGCTACACCTTC	CASSLSDTYYGYTF
TRBJ2-7	NA	NA	TRBV28	TGTGCCAGCAGTTCCCCGTCCGTTAGGGCGTCCTACGAGCAGTACTTC	CASSSPSVRASYEQYF
TRBJ1-3	TRBD1	NA	TRBV12-3/TRBV12-4	TGTGCCAGCAGTCCAGGGGGAGTCACCATATATTTT	CASSPGGVTIYF
TRBJ2-6	TRBD2	NA	TRBV10-2	TGCGCCAGCAGTGAGTCGGGAGGGGCTGACGGGGCCAACGTCCTGACTTTC	CASSESGGADGANVLTF
TRBJ2-5	NA	few	TRBV27	TGTGCCAGCAGAGTAACGAGGTGGGCAGAACAAGAGACCCAGTACTTC	CASRVTRWAEQETQYF
TRBJ2-1	TRBD2	once	TRBV19	TGTGCCAGTATTTCCGCGTTAGCGGGAAACAATGAGCAGTTCTTC	CASISALAGNNEQFF
TRBJ1-2	NA	NA	TRBV28	TGTGCCAGCAGTTTTAAGAACTATGGCTACACCTTC	CASSFKNYGYTF
TRBJ1-3	TRBD1	once	TRBV9	TGTGCCAGCAGCGTAGATCGACAGGGTGAAAACACCATATATTTT	CASSVDRQGENTIYF
TRBJ1-6	NA	once	TRBV4-3	TGCGCCAGCAGCCAAGGGAAGAGGTATAATTCACCCCTCCACTTT	CASSQGKRYNSPLHF
TRBJ1-1	TRBD1	NA	TRBV12-3/TRBV12-4	TGTGCCAGCAGTCGGACAGGGGGCACTGAAGCTTTCTTT	CASSRTGGTEAFF
TRBJ2-3	TRBD2	NA	TRBV14	TGTGCCAGCAGCCAAGGACTAGCGGGGGCCGTTTCCTCAAATACGCAGTATTTT	CASSQGLAGAVSSNTQYF
TRBJ1-2	TRBD1	NA	TRBV6-4	TGTGCCAGCAGTGAGACAGGGCTTCCCAGTGCGAGTGGCTACACCTTC	CASSETGLPSASGYTF
TRBJ1-2	TRBD1	NA	TRBV3-1/TRBV3-2	TGTGCCAGCAGCTTCGAACAGGGGGCGAACTATGGCTACACCTTC	CASSFEQGANYGYTF
TRBJ2-7	TRBD2	NA	TRBV4-3	TGCGCCAGCAGCCAGGACAGGCCTAGCGGGAGGCTCGAGCAGTACTTC	CASSQDRPSGRLEQYF
TRBJ1-5	NA	NA	TRBV6-2/TRBV6-3	TGTGCCAGCAGCCCGCTGGGGGGCCTGGCTCAGCCCCAGCATTTT	CASSPLGGLAQPQHF
TRBJ1-5	NA	NA	TRBV28	TGTGCCAGCAGTTTAACACTAACCCGACATAGCAATCAGCCCCAGCATTTT	CASSLTLTRHSNQPQHF
TRBJ2-7	NA	NA	TRBV25-1	TGTGCCAGCACCTCGGGGAGATCCTACGAGCAGTACTTC	CASTSGRSYEQYF
TRBJ1-2	TRBD1	NA	TRBV5-1	TGCGCCAGCAGCCCGGGACAGGCTAACTATGGCTACACCTTC	CASSPGQANYGYTF
TRBJ2-2	NA	NA	TRBV12-3/TRBV12-4	TGTGCCAGCAGTTTTCGGAACACCGGGGAGCTGTTTTTT	CASSFRNTGELFF
TRBJ1-1	NA	NA	TRBV15	TGTGCCACCAGCAGAGTGGGAGGCGGGAACACTGAAGCTTTCTTT	CATSRVGGGNTEAFF
TRBJ2-7	TRBD2	NA	TRBV7-2	TGTGCCAGCAGCTTCGGGACTAGCGGACGTTACGAGCAGTACTTC	CASSFGTSGRYEQYF
TRBJ2-1	TRBD2	NA	TRBV7-3	TGTGCCAGCAGCTTAAATAGGAGGGCTAGCGGGACAAATGAGCAGTTCTTC	CASSLNRRASGTNEQFF